This T cell receptor (beta chain) was found in a study of T cell responses to AZD1222 COVID-19 vaccine. Study-wide background: Doses given second, at about 4 or about 12 weeks, were pooled.

Produced via immunoSEQ multiplex PCR; TCRdb's table is partial and in-frame only. The data contain 120,000 or so clones, approximately 90% of them seen just once; the ten biggest clones take up roughly 1.5%. Study outcomes and limitations: Donors were mostly white British, more females; clonal diversity possibly underestimated. Across the whole spike, CD4 TCRs peaked at regions 160-218 and 743-854.

The CDR3 is 18 residues long. The germline gives CDR1 SGHVS, CDR2 FQNEAQ. Germline trimming cut 5 bases from V and 5 bases from J; bases unmatched to any gene: 16. A remark on this clone: Antigen: not known.

V usage is TRBV7-8 and J usage is TRBJ2-1; TRBD1 matches at 9 bases. This receptor was taken from an adult in good health. The sample consisted of peripheral blood, taken on day 0 of AZD1222 vaccination. Here the CDR3 reads CASSTQTQQGAGDNEQFF. The CDR3 DNA sequence: TGTGCCAGCAGCACCCAGACCCAACAGGGGGCGGGGGACAATGAGCAGTTCTTC.